A selection of T cell receptor beta chains follows, all from one sample in a study of response to subunit inactivated influenza vaccine. TCRdb called the RT-PCR reads again in MiXCR, with one record for every CDR3 protein. The top ten hold 12% of the sample, which has about half a million distinct CDR3 sequences, approximately 11% seen once. The sample here was PBMCs from blood, taken about 40 days after vaccination. These receptors were collected from a man between 45 and 60 years old who received an inactivated influenza vaccine. Each CDR3 is given with its conserved first and last residue. A D gene is named only where the DNA matches it firmly. Clone size is not always given. Where it is, it says once, few, many or a class for expanded clones.

few,TRBJ2-2,TRBV4-3,NA,TGCGCCAGCAGCCAAGATCGGGGGTTCGGGGAGCTGTTTTTT,CASSQDRGFGELFF
NA,TRBJ2-7,TRBV6-1,NA,TGTGCCAGCAGCGAAGACATTCACTCCTACGAGCAGTACTTC,CASSEDIHSYEQYF
few,TRBJ1-5,TRBV7-8,NA,TGTGCCAGCAGCCAACGGGGAAGCCGAGGATATAGCAATCAGCCCCAGCATTTT,CASSQRGSRGYSNQPQHF
NA,TRBJ2-5,TRBV10-3,NA,TGTGCCATCAGTGAGTCGTCTCGGGTGGGGTACCAAGAGACCCAGTACTTC,CAISESSRVGYQETQYF
few,TRBJ2-5,TRBV29-1,NA,TGCAGCGTTGAGAGGGCAGGGGCGCAGACCCAGTACTTC,CSVERAGAQTQYF
NA,TRBJ2-3,TRBV20-1,NA,TGCAGTGCTGGAGGGACGGAGGAGACAGATACGCAGTATTTT,CSAGGTEETDTQYF
NA,TRBJ2-7,TRBV12-3/TRBV12-4,NA,TGTGCCAGCAGTTTAGGAGGGGCCGCCGCCCTGGAGCAGTACTTC,CASSLGGAAALEQYF
few,TRBJ2-7,TRBV3-1,TRBD1,TGTGCCAGCAGCCAAGCGTCTACAGGGGGGATTCTATACGAGCAGTACTTC,CASSQASTGGILYEQYF
NA,TRBJ1-2,TRBV29-1,NA,TGCAGCGTTGTGGGGAAGGGCGACTATGGCTACACCTTC,CSVVGKGDYGYTF
NA,TRBJ2-7,TRBV7-2,NA,TGTGCCAGCAGCTCCCGGACTAAATCTATTTACGAGCAGTACTTC,CASSSRTKSIYEQYF
NA,TRBJ1-2,TRBV6-5,NA,TGTGCCAGCAGTTACTCTTTCGTACGTCACTATGGCTACACCTTC,CASSYSFVRHYGYTF
NA,TRBJ2-1,TRBV4-2,TRBD2,TGTGCCAGCAGCCAAGATTCGGGGGGTCTCTACAATGAGCAGTTCTTC,CASSQDSGGLYNEQFF
NA,TRBJ1-2,TRBV7-9,TRBD1,TGTGCCAGCAGATTCGACAGGGCTGAAGGCTACACCTTC,CASRFDRAEGYTF
few,TRBJ2-3,TRBV7-9,TRBD1,TGTGCCAGCAGCCCGACAGGGGCAATAGATACGCAGTATTTT,CASSPTGAIDTQYF
many,TRBJ1-4,TRBV7-8,NA,TGTGCCAGCAGCTTAGCGGGGGGCGGTGAAAAACTGTTTTTT,CASSLAGGGEKLFF
NA,TRBJ2-5,TRBV5-4,NA,TGTGCCAGCAGCTCCGCGACAGTCCCGGGACCCCAGGGACGAGAGACCCAGTACTTC,CASSSATVPGPQGRETQYF
few,TRBJ1-2,TRBV20-1,NA,TGCAGTGCTAGTAATACAGGGTATGGCTACACCTTC,CSASNTGYGYTF
few,TRBJ1-2,TRBV20-1,NA,TGCAGTGCGACTGCCGGGGAACGCACTGGCTACACCTTC,CSATAGERTGYTF
few,TRBJ2-7,TRBV15,NA,TGTGCCACCAGCAGAGATCGCAGATCCGAGCAGTACTTC,CATSRDRRSEQYF
NA,TRBJ2-7,TRBV6-1,TRBD2,TGTGCCAGCAGCATCGGACTAGCGGCCATCTACGAGCAGTACTTC,CASSIGLAAIYEQYF
NA,TRBJ2-1,TRBV6-1,TRBD2,TGTGCCAGCCATTCGGGACTAGCGGGGGACAATGAGCAGTTCTTC,CASHSGLAGDNEQFF
few,TRBJ2-7,TRBV7-2,TRBD1,TGTGCCAGCAGCGCTGGGACAGGCTGGTCGATCGAGCAGTACTTC,CASSAGTGWSIEQYF
few,TRBJ1-1,TRBV27,NA,TGTGCCAGCAGCCCTGGACAGCACGAAGCTTTCTTT,CASSPGQHEAFF
many,TRBJ1-1,TRBV11-3,NA,TGTGCCAGCAGCTTCGGGGGGACTGAAGCTTTCTTT,CASSFGGTEAFF
few,TRBJ2-5,TRBV5-1,NA,TGCGCCAGCAGCTGGGTGCCCCAAGAGACCCAGTACTTC,CASSWVPQETQYF
few,TRBJ2-1,TRBV14,NA,TGTGCCAGCAGCCAAGATCGGTCAGGGTCCGAGCAGTTCTTC,CASSQDRSGSEQFF
NA,TRBJ2-3,TRBV7-9,TRBD2,TGTGCCAGCAGCCCCCGGACTAGCGTTAGCACAGATACGCAGTATTTT,CASSPRTSVSTDTQYF
NA,TRBJ2-3,TRBV3-1,NA,TGTGCCAGCAGCCCCCAGTGGGCCGGCGATACGCAGTATTTT,CASSPQWAGDTQYF
few,TRBJ2-5,TRBV25-1,NA,TGTGCCAGCAGCCCGGCGGTAGAGACCCAGTACTTC,CASSPAVETQYF
NA,TRBJ1-1,TRBV29-1,TRBD1,TGCAGCGTGGCGGGACAGATGAACACTGAAGCTTTCTTT,CSVAGQMNTEAFF
few,TRBJ2-7,TRBV15,TRBD1,TGTGCCACCAGCAGAGGAACCGGGACAGCCTCCTACGAGCAGTACTTC,CATSRGTGTASYEQYF
NA,TRBJ1-1,TRBV6-5,NA,TGTGCCAGCAGTTACTCTCGGGGAGACACTGAAGCTTTCTTT,CASSYSRGDTEAFF
NA,TRBJ2-7,TRBV3-1,TRBD2,TGTGCCAGCAGCCCGGAAAAGTTAGCGGGAGCGAACTACGAGCAGTACTTC,CASSPEKLAGANYEQYF
NA,TRBJ2-5,TRBV7-9,NA,TGTGCCAGCAGCCAGAGTCGGGAGACCCAGTACTTC,CASSQSRETQYF
few,TRBJ1-2,TRBV6-2/TRBV6-3,TRBD1,TGTGCCAGCAGGTCCCCAATAATTCGGGACAGCGGATTAGATAACTATGGCTACACCTTC,CASRSPIIRDSGLDNYGYTF
NA,TRBJ1-1,TRBV6-2/TRBV6-3,NA,TGTGCCAGCAGCAATACAAGGAACACTGAAGCTTTCTTT,CASSNTRNTEAFF
NA,TRBJ2-3,TRBV11-1,NA,TGTGCCAGCAGCTTATATGAAGGAGGGGCAGGGGGTTCAGATACGCAGTATTTT,CASSLYEGGAGGSDTQYF
many,TRBJ2-3,TRBV10-1,TRBD2,TGCGCCAGCAGTGAGTCCCGACTAGCGATAGATACGCAGTATTTT,CASSESRLAIDTQYF
NA,TRBJ1-1,TRBV10-3,NA,TGTGCCATCAGTGAGTCCCGGGAGAACACTGAAGCTTTCTTT,CAISESRENTEAFF
few,TRBJ2-7,TRBV10-3,NA,TGTGCCATCACGTCTGGGGCAGGGACCTACGAGCAGTACTTC,CAITSGAGTYEQYF
few,TRBJ2-1,TRBV7-3,TRBD1,TGTGCCAGCAGCTCGAGACCGGGACAGGGGTACAATGAGCAGTTCTTC,CASSSRPGQGYNEQFF
many,TRBJ2-3,TRBV5-1,TRBD1,TGCGCCAGCAGACCGACAGGGGGAAGCACAGATACGCAGTATTTT,CASRPTGGSTDTQYF
NA,TRBJ1-1,TRBV5-1,NA,TGCGCCAGCAGCTCGGGGCAGGGGCCGATGAACACTGAAGCTTTCTTT,CASSSGQGPMNTEAFF
many,TRBJ2-2,TRBV20-1,NA,TGCAGTGCTAGAGATCAAGGGCCCGGGGAGCTGTTTTTT,CSARDQGPGELFF
NA,TRBJ2-6,TRBV4-1,NA,TGCGCCAGCAGCAGGGATCCTTGGTCGTTCTCTGGGGCCAACGTCCTGACTTTC,CASSRDPWSFSGANVLTF
many,TRBJ1-2,TRBV12-3/TRBV12-4,NA,TGTGCCAGCATGAACCCCGGAACTAACTATGGCTACACCTTC,CASMNPGTNYGYTF
NA,TRBJ1-5,TRBV6-4,TRBD1,TGTGCCAGCCAGTTAGGACAGGATCAGCCCCAGCATTTT,CASQLGQDQPQHF
many,TRBJ2-7,TRBV5-1,TRBD2,TGCGCCAGCAGCTACCTTGCGGGATCGGGGGGCTACGAGCAGTACTTC,CASSYLAGSGGYEQYF
NA,TRBJ2-7,TRBV4-1,TRBD1,TGCGCCAGCAGCCGGGTCTTCGGGACAGGGATCTACGAGCAGTACTTC,CASSRVFGTGIYEQYF
NA,TRBJ1-3,TRBV11-2,NA,TGTGCCAGCAGCTTCATGAGGACAGGAAACACCATATATTTT,CASSFMRTGNTIYF
NA,TRBJ1-1,TRBV9,NA,TGTGCCAGCAGCGTTGGGGGACGTCTCACTGAAGCTATCTTT,CASSVGGRLTEAIF
NA,TRBJ2-2,TRBV12-3/TRBV12-4,NA,TGTGCCAGCAGTTTAATCTGGGGCACCGGGGAGCTGTTTTTT,CASSLIWGTGELFF
few,TRBJ1-6,TRBV9,NA,TGTGCCAGCAGCGTAGGGGCTATCGGCTATAATTCACCCCTCCACTTT,CASSVGAIGYNSPLHF